This T cell receptor beta chain comes out of a study of radiotherapy plus CTLA-4 blockade in lung cancer (dated by TCRdb to 2016 to 2019). Concerning the study at large: Objective responses were observed in approximately 18% of enrolled patients, and disease control was achieved in approximately 30%. The paper's findings and limits, for the study overall: TCR clones derived from tumors expanded in peripheral blood after treatment with radiotherapy and ipilimumab. Early dynamic changes in blood T cell clones, together with increased serum interferon-beta after radiation, were reported as the strongest predictors of response.

With regard to this clone: Its target antigen remains unknown. Qualities for individual bases were not recorded, and no much larger clone is one base off.

The study evaluated CTLA-4 blockade (ipilimumab) given together with focal radiation therapy in patients who had chemo-refractory metastatic non-small-cell lung cancer. Library preparation used the immunoSEQ multiplex PCR assay. Drawn from immuneACCESS, this table holds only the in-frame rearrangements with V and J called that TCRdb kept. Clones are partly lost; checked studies trace under half to an unresolved V gene and leave the rest unexplained. Counted in this sample were more than 25,000 clones; 70% to 80% of them appeared once. The ten largest clones take up roughly a sixth of the sample. The germline V gene (reference sequence) provides CDR1 LNHDA and CDR2 SQIVND. The CDR3 spans 11 residues, from the cysteine through the phenylalanine. The sequence is cut down to CDR3 DNA, 33 bases in frame from base 1. V gives up 7 bases and J gives up 3 bases, and the segment between their germline ends measures 6 bases.

The material sequenced was peripheral blood, taken from a patient treated with radiotherapy plus ipilimumab. This clonotype was obtained from a human donor with non-small cell lung cancer that progressed on radiotherapy plus ipilimumab. The sequence is built from TRBV19 and TRBJ1-2, with the D gene call left open. The nucleotide sequence reads as follows: TGTGCCAGTACGTCGGACTATGGCTACACCTTC. It specifies CASTSDYGYTF.